The T cell receptor beta chain under discussion was sequenced for a study of T-cell reconstitution after alpha-beta-depleted transplantation in children. Notes on the study in general: Reported findings indicate that, about two months after transplant, alpha-beta T cells came from several hundred expanded clones, which were derived from non-depleted graft cells. The high TCRbeta diversity at day 60 in some patients came from surviving recipient T cells and thymic progenitors. A year post-transplant, T-cell counts and diversity derived mostly from newly produced T cells.

With respect to this clonotype: The antigen remains undetermined.

During its preparation, the TCRbeta library received unique molecular identifiers. TCRdb analysed the PCR reads with MiXCR anew, one entry per CDR3 protein. The data hold hundreds of thousands of distinct CDR3 sequences, with roughly 10% observed a single time. The clonotype originates from a male patient aged 2-15 years who had a stem cell transplant for chronic granulomatous disease, so the T cells may come from the graft donor. The material sequenced was peripheral blood, taken 180 days after TCRalphabeta/CD19-depleted stem cell transplant.

CDR3 in amino acids: CASSSPPPGLGNEQFF. CDR3 in DNA: TGTGCCAGCAGTTCCCCCCCCCCAGGGCTTGGCAATGAGCAGTTCTTC. The chain is built from TRBV28 and TRBJ2-1; a weak D match, TRBD1 (5 bases). This CDR3 region has 16 residues. With 4 bases removed from V and 6 bases from J, the gap between germline ends came to 19 bases. Germline lookup yields CDR1 MDHEN and CDR2 SYDVKM.